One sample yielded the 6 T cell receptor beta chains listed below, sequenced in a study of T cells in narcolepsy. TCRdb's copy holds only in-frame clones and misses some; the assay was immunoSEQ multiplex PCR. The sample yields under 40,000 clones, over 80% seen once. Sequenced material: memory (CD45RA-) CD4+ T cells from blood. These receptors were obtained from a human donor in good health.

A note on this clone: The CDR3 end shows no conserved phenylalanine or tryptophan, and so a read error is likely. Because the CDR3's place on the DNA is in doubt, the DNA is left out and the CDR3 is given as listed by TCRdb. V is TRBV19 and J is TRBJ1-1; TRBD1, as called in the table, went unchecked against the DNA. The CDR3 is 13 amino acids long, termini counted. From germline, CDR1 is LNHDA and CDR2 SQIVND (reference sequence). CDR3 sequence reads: CASSAGGPLQELK.

The CDR3 sequence is CASKTGTSGGAADTQYF. CDR3 in DNA: TGTGCCAGCAAGACCGGGACTAGCGGGGGGGCCGCAGATACGCAGTATTTT. The rearrangement links TRBV5-4 to TRBJ2-3; 16 nucleotides line up with TRBD2. From germline, CDR1 is SGHNT and CDR2 YYREEE (reference sequence). The CDR3 loop spans 17 amino acids. The trim removed 6 bases at V and 4 bases at J, leaving 8 bases unmatched.

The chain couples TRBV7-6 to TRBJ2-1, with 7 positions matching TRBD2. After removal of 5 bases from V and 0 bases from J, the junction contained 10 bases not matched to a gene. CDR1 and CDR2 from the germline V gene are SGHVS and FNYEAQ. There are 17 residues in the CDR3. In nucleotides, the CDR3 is TGTGCCAGCAGCCCGAACGTAGCGGGTAGCTCCTACAATGAGCAGTTCTTC. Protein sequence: CASSPNVAGSSYNEQFF.

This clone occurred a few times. DNA of the CDR3: TGCGCCAGCAGCTTGGAAGTCAGCTCCTACGAGCAGTACTTC. Its translation is CASSLEVSSYEQYF. This chain joins TRBV5-1 and TRBJ2-7; D remains ambiguous. This CDR3 has 14 amino acids. CDR1 is SGHRS and CDR2 is YFSETQ in the germline V gene. V was shortened by 0 bases and J by 0 bases, with 7 bases between the two germline ends.

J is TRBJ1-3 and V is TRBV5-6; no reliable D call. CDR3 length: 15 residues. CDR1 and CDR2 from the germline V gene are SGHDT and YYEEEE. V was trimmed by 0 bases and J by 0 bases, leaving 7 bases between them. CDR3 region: CASSLGGPSGNTIYF. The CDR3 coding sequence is TGTGCCAGCAGCTTGGGCGGACCCTCTGGAAACACCATATATTTT.

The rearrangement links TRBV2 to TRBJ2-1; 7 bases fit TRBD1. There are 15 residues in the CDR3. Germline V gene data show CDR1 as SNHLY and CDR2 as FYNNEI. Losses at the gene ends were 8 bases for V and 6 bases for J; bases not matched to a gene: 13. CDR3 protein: CASHLRQGAGNEQFF. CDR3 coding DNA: TGTGCCAGCCACCTCAGACAGGGAGCCGGCAATGAGCAGTTCTTC.